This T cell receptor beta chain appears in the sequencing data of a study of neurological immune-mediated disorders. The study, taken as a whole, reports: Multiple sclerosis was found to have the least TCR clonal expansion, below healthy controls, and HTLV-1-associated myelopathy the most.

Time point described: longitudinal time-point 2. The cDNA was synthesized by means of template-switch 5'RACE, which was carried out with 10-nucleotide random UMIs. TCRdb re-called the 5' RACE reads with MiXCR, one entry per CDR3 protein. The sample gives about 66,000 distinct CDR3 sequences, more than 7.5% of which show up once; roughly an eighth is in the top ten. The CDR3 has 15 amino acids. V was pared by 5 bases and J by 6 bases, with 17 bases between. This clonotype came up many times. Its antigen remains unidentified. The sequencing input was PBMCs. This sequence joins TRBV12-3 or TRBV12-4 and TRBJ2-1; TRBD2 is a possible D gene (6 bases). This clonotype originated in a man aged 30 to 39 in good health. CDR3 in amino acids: CASSQPWTTSNEQFF. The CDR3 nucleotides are TGTGCCAGCAGTCAACCTTGGACTACCTCCAATGAGCAGTTCTTC.